This T cell receptor (beta chain) was recovered during a study of T cell repertoires in cytomegalovirus infection. Overall study: Used in the study were CMV epitopes, some recently identified and HLA-C-restricted, others well-studied and HLA-B-restricted. Both a matching HLA type and CMV infection were indicated by public TCR beta signatures.

Points from the study as a whole: Summed frequency of shared TCR beta families picked out CMV carriers who also had the relevant HLA. Dominating the ex vivo response were HLA-C-restricted CMV-specific TCR beta clonotypes.

CDR3 length: 14 amino acids. V shed 6 bases and J 2 bases; nucleotides not matched to a gene: 6. The germline V gene has CDR1 SGHTA and CDR2 FQGNSA. TCRdb ran MiXCR on the reads and lists one entry per CDR3 protein. The sample has about 55,000 distinct CDR3 sequences, around 18% seen once. On this clonotype itself: The antigen is unknown.

This clonotype was sampled from a human donor in good health (CMV status not recorded). Some clones in this sample may be carry-over from other donors' samples. The sequenced sample was CD8+ T cells from cultured PBMCs, obtained from culture after CMV antigen stimulation. The chain couples TRBV7-2 to TRBJ2-5; TRBD2 matches at 7 bases. CDR3 region: CASRGSGTQETQYF. The CDR3 coding sequence is TGTGCCAGCAGAGGAAGCGGGACTCAAGAGACCCAGTACTTC. Full variable domain (missing parts from reference TRBV7-2 and TRBJ2-5): GAGVSQSPSNKVTEKGKDVELRCDPISGHTALYWYRQSLGQGLEFLIYFQGNSAPDKSGLPSDRFSAERTGGSVSTLTIQRTQQEDSAVYLCASRGSGTQETQYFGPGTRLLVL.